The 15 T cell receptor beta chains below all came from one sample that was sequenced in a study of cytomegalovirus exposure and HLA in healthy donors. The PCR contained 60 Vbeta and 13 Jbeta primers. Method: immunoSEQ multiplex PCR; TCRdb's copy keeps in-frame clones and lacks some. Its clone listing holds about 84,000 clones. The source material was PBMCs. The receptors come from a man in his fifties or sixties in good health and CMV-seronegative.

The chain couples TRBV30 to TRBJ1-1; 9 bases map to TRBD1. V dropped 2 bases and J dropped 6; count of bases not matched to a gene: 13. Looked up from germline, CDR1 is GTSNPN and CDR2 is SVGIG (reference sequence). This CDR3 has 16 residues. DNA for the CDR3: TGTGCCTGGAGTTTACGGCCGGGACAGGGACGGGCTGAAGCTTTCTTT. Translating gives CAWSLRPGQGRAEAFF.

The chain couples TRBV7-3 to TRBJ1-1; perhaps TRBD1 as D (5 bases). This CDR3 comprises 13 residues. The V end lost 4 bases, the J end lost 1 base, and 7 bases lay between the germline ends. Germline lookup yields CDR1 SGHTA and CDR2 FQGTGA. CDR3 protein: CASSSDRNTEAFF. DNA for the CDR3: TGTGCCAGCAGCTCCGACAGGAACACTGAAGCTTTCTTT.

The chain recombines TRBV6-1 with TRBJ2-2; TRBD1 matches 8 bases. The CDR3 is 12 amino acids. Germline CDR1 is MNHNS and CDR2 is SASEGT. V was pared by 6 bases and J by 6 bases, with 0 bases of the junction left unmatched. The CDR3 region is CASRQGAGELFF. In nucleotides, the CDR3 is TGTGCCAGCAGACAGGGGGCCGGGGAGCTGTTTTTT.

The chain combines TRBV7-9 with TRBJ1-2; tentative D call: TRBD1 (6 bases). Trimming shortened V by 4 bases and J by 3 bases, and 15 bases separated the two germline ends. There are 15 residues in the CDR3. Germline V gene lookup returns CDR1 SEHNR and CDR2 FQNEAQ (reference sequence). In nucleotides, the CDR3 is TGTGCCAGCAGCTCCTCCCGGACAGACGACTATGGCTACACCTTC. Translating it yields CASSSSRTDDYGYTF.

The chain links TRBV5-1 to TRBJ2-3, with 8 bases lining up with TRBD2. The germline V gene encodes CDR1 SGHRS and CDR2 YFSETQ. J lost 4 bases, V lost 3 bases, and 7 bases had no gene match. The CDR3 runs to 15 residues. The CDR3 nucleotides read TGCGCCAGCAGCTCCGAGGGACTAGTGCCAGATACGCAGTATTTT. Translation gives CASSSEGLVPDTQYF.

The V and J genes are TRBV19 and TRBJ1-4, with D hard to call. The germline V gene encodes CDR1 LNHDA and CDR2 SQIVND (reference sequence). Between the trimmed V and J ends, which lost 3 bases and 0 bases, there was a span of 5 bases. CDR3 length: 14 amino acids. In nucleotides, the CDR3 is TGTGCCAGTAGTATTACAGCAACTAATGAAAAACTGTTTTTT. Translation: CASSITATNEKLFF. Based on the CDR3 plus reference TRBV19 and TRBJ1-4, the full variable domain is DGGITQSPKYLFRKEGQNVTLSCEQNLNHDAMYWYRQDPGQGLRLIYYSQIVNDFQKGDIAEGYSVSREKKESFPLTVTSAQKNPTAFYLCASSITATNEKLFFGSGTQLSVL.

The chain links TRBV7-2 to TRBJ1-1; D is uncertain. Trimming removed 4 bases from V and 1 base from J, with 7 bases in between. CDR1 SGHTA and CDR2 FQGNSA come from the germline V gene. The CDR3 loop spans 13 amino acids. The CDR3, as DNA: TGTGCCAGCAGCTACGCAGAGAACACTGAAGCTTTCTTT. It encodes CASSYAENTEAFF.

The gene calls are TRBV7-9 and TRBJ2-2; D not resolved. CDR3 length equals 13 residues. Germline lookup yields CDR1 SEHNR and CDR2 FQNEAQ (reference sequence). The germline V and J ends were trimmed by 2 bases and 4 bases, with 5 bases remaining between them. CDR3 in DNA: TGTGCCAGCAGCTTATTCGGCACCGGGGAGCTGTTTTTT. Its translation is CASSLFGTGELFF. The full variable domain, its missing parts supplied by reference TRBV7-9 and TRBJ2-2, is DTGVSQNPRHKITKRGQNVTFRCDPISEHNRLYWYRQTLGQGPEFLTYFQNEAQLEKSRLLSDRFSAERPKGSFSTLEIQRTEQGDSAMYLCASSLFGTGELFFGEGSRLTVL.

As DNA, the CDR3 is TGTGCCAGTAGTACCTTGACAGGGTTGACCTACAATGAGCAGTTCTTC. It translates to CASSTLTGLTYNEQFF. The chain links TRBV19 to TRBJ2-1; 7 bases fit TRBD1. Per the germline V gene, CDR1 is LNHDA and CDR2 is SQIVND (reference sequence). J gave up 2 bases and V 4 bases, and 8 bases lay outside the gene matches. The length of the CDR3 is 16 residues. Together with reference TRBV19 and TRBJ2-1, the CDR3 gives the full variable domain: DGGITQSPKYLFRKEGQNVTLSCEQNLNHDAMYWYRQDPGQGLRLIYYSQIVNDFQKGDIAEGYSVSREKKESFPLTVTSAQKNPTAFYLCASSTLTGLTYNEQFFGPGTRLTVL.

The chain joins TRBV2 to TRBJ2-1, with 7 bases fitting TRBD2. The CDR3 totals 19 residues. Germline CDR1 and CDR2: SNHLY and FYNNEI. Losses at the gene ends were 3 bases for V and 3 bases for J; bases not matched to a gene: 17. The CDR3 loop is CASSDGLWWRGKNYNEQFF. The DNA for the CDR3 is TGTGCCAGCAGTGACGGGTTATGGTGGCGGGGGAAAAACTACAATGAGCAGTTCTTC.

The chain employs TRBV6-1 and TRBJ1-1; D perhaps matches TRBD1 (5 bases). The V and J ends lost 2 bases and 3 bases respectively, with 7 bases between them. CDR3 length: 13 residues. Looked up from germline, CDR1 is MNHNS and CDR2 is SASEGT. CDR3 sequence reads: CASSEWGDTEAFF. The DNA of the CDR3 is TGTGCCAGCAGTGAATGGGGGGACACTGAAGCTTTCTTT.

The rearrangement links TRBV2 to TRBJ2-1, with TRBD1 as a possible D gene (6 bases). CDR1 SNHLY and CDR2 FYNNEI come from the germline V gene. The CDR3 length is 14 residues. The V end lost 7 bases, the J end lost 10 bases, and 20 bases lay between the germline ends. CDR3 DNA: TGTGCCAGCAATTCGGCAGGGGCGGCAGGAGAGCAGTTCTTC. Its translation: CASNSAGAAGEQFF. Full variable domain (missing parts from reference TRBV2 and TRBJ2-1): EPEVTQTPSHQVTQMGQEVILRCVPISNHLYFYWYRQILGQKVEFLVSFYNNEISEKSEIFDDQFSVERPDGSNFTLKIRSTKLEDSAMYFCASNSAGAAGEQFFGPGTRLTVL.

The V call is TRBV28, the J call TRBJ2-7; 8 bases line up with TRBD1. Trimming removed 6 bases from V and 2 bases from J; junction bases left unmatched: 6. From germline, CDR1 is MDHEN and CDR2 SYDVKM. CDR3 length equals 14 residues. CDR3 in amino acids: CASRSAGQAYEQYF. The CDR3 DNA follows: TGTGCCAGCAGGAGCGCGGGACAGGCCTACGAGCAGTACTTC.

The V gene is TRBV2, the J gene TRBJ1-2; 8 bases map to TRBD1. Trimming cost V 5 bases and J 4 bases; bases outside gene matches: 3. Germline lookup yields CDR1 SNHLY and CDR2 FYNNEI. The CDR3 contains 13 residues. CDR3 amino acids: CASSPTGVYGYTF. In DNA, the CDR3 is TGTGCCAGCAGTCCGACAGGGGTCTATGGCTACACCTTC.

V gene TRBV18 combines with J gene TRBJ2-2; D is ambiguous. Trimming stripped 3 bases from V and 2 bases from J, with 4 bases between. Germline V gene sequence: CDR1 KGHSH, CDR2 LQKENI. The CDR3 totals 13 residues. The CDR3 sequence is CASSPPNTGELFF. CDR3 bases: TGTGCCAGCTCACCTCCTAACACCGGGGAGCTGTTTTTT.